This T cell receptor (beta chain) stems from a study of blood T cells in healthy people across ages. The CDR3 runs 15 residues. Germline V gene lookup returns CDR1 MGHRA and CDR2 YSYEKL. J gave up 3 bases and V 4 bases, and 5 bases lay outside the gene matches. Primed by a sample-barcoded 5' primer and a J-beta primer mix, a second PCR proceeded for 7 to 11 cycles. Researchers report that each sample yielded at least 2.5 million CDR3-containing paired-end reads. TCRdb processed the 5' RACE reads anew with MiXCR; each CDR3 protein has one entry. The repertoire holds roughly 2 million distinct CDR3 sequences, with about 50% as singletons. Remarks on this clonotype: The antigen is undetermined.

The study's findings and limits: Researchers judged that diversity estimates from one million T cells fell short of true values. Naive CD4+ cells and diversity were both higher in long-lived donors than in aged donors.

This chain connects TRBV4-1 to TRBJ2-3, with TRBD1 matching over 9 bases. The source of this sequence is a woman aged 40 to 50 in good health. The sequenced material came from blood. The CDR3 sequence is CASSPFGTGTDTQYF. The CDR3 DNA follows: TGCGCCAGCAGCCCCTTTGGGACAGGGACAGATACGCAGTATTTT.